Below are 5 T cell receptor beta chains sequenced from a single sample in a study of blood T cell repertoires in COVID-19. Sequencing was performed with immunoSEQ multiplex PCR; in TCRdb, only in-frame clones are kept and a portion is missing. Of 100,000 to 110,000 clones in the sample, more than 85% were seen once. The sample comprised peripheral blood. The receptors stem from a man aged 50-60 years with active COVID-19.

The J gene is TRBJ1-2, the V gene TRBV29-1, with D possibly being TRBD1 (5 bases). CDR3 length: 13 residues. Trimming stripped 7 bases from V and 2 bases from J, with 14 bases between. CDR1 is SQVTM, CDR2 ANQGSEA, per germline. Here the CDR3 DNA reads TGCAGCGCCTCGGGGGGATTGAACTATGGCTACACCTTC. Protein product: CSASGGLNYGYTF.

The chain links TRBV5-1 to TRBJ2-2; TRBD2 is a possible D gene (6 bases). The CDR3 sequence is 15 residues long. Per the germline V gene, CDR1 is SGHRS and CDR2 is YFSETQ. The ends were cut back, 5 bases at V and 0 bases at J, with 11 bases in the middle. The CDR3 protein is CASRSGSTNTGELFF. DNA of the CDR3: TGCGCCAGCAGATCCGGGAGTACGAACACCGGGGAGCTGTTTTTT.

The gene calls are TRBV28 and TRBJ2-1; the match to TRBD2 covers 8 bases. Germline CDR1 reads MDHEN; CDR2 reads SYDVKM. The CDR3 consists of 15 residues. After removal of 6 bases from V and 3 bases from J, the junction contained 7 bases not matched to a gene. The DNA for the CDR3 is TGTGCCAGCAGCCCCGGGACTAGGATCTACAATGAGCAGTTCTTC. Protein product: CASSPGTRIYNEQFF.

The V and J genes are TRBV27 and TRBJ2-1, with 9 nucleotides matching TRBD1. The germline CDR1 and CDR2 sequences are MNHEY and SMNVEV (reference sequence). Trimming took 8 bases from V and 3 from J; bases not matched to a gene: 5. The CDR3 totals 14 residues. DNA of the CDR3: TGTGCCAGCGGGGACAGGGCCATCTACAATGAGCAGTTCTTC. Protein product: CASGDRAIYNEQFF.

The V and J genes are TRBV3-1 (or the pseudogene TRBV3-2) and TRBJ1-2, with a weak D call TRBD1 (5 bases). Germline V gene data show CDR1 as LGHDT and CDR2 as YNNKEL (reference sequence). V was clipped by 6 bases and J by 7 bases, with 12 bases between them. This CDR3 contains 12 residues. CDR3 nucleotides: TGTGCCAGCAGTACCGGGGGTGGTGGCTACACCTTC. It is translated as CASSTGGGGYTF.